This is a list of T cell receptor beta chains from one sample in a study of response to subunit inactivated influenza vaccine. TCRdb ran MiXCR on the RT-PCR reads and lists one entry per CDR3 protein. The sample lists about 700,000 distinct CDR3 sequences; around 16% were seen once. The material sequenced was PBMCs from blood, taken 11 to 12 days after vaccination. Receptors were obtained from a man between 45 and 60 years old who received an inactivated influenza vaccine. CDR3s include the opening cysteine and the closing phenylalanine or tryptophan. D genes are given only for firm matches. A row's size may be missing; if present it is once, few, many or a size class.

v_gene	j_gene	d_gene	abundance	CDR3nt	CDR3aa
TRBV7-2	TRBJ2-7	.	.	TGTGCCAGCAGCTTAGGTGGCAGGGGAGTCGACGAGCAGTACTTC	CASSLGGRGVDEQYF
TRBV4-2	TRBJ2-2	.	many	TGTGCCAGCAGCCAAGATCTGCCCCAGGCGGGCACCGGGGAGCTGTTTTTT	CASSQDLPQAGTGELFF
TRBV30	TRBJ1-2	.	few	TGTGCCTGGAGTGGCGGGGCTTATGGCTACACCTTC	CAWSGGAYGYTF
TRBV29-1	TRBJ2-1	.	.	TGCAGCGCGATTAGCCAAAGGACAGTATTTCTCACAAATGAGCAGTTCTTC	CSAISQRTVFLTNEQFF
TRBV3-1	TRBJ2-1	.	few	TGTGCCAGCAGCCAAGGAAGGGTAGCCAATGAGCAGTTCTTC	CASSQGRVANEQFF
TRBV13	TRBJ2-7	.	.	TGTGCCAGCAGCACCACGGGACGGTCCTACGAGCAGTACTTC	CASSTTGRSYEQYF
TRBV3-1	TRBJ1-2	.	.	TGTGCCAGCTGCCAAAACAGGGTTGCGAACTATGGCTACACCTTC	CASCQNRVANYGYTF
TRBV3-1	TRBJ2-4	.	few	TGTGCCAGCAGCCAAAAGACAGAACACTTCAAAAACATTCAGTACTTC	CASSQKTEHFKNIQYF
TRBV20-1	TRBJ2-3	TRBD2	.	TGCAGTGCTAGAGGGGACCCTAGCGGGGGGCCCGATACGCAGTATTTT	CSARGDPSGGPDTQYF
TRBV5-6	TRBJ2-1	.	few	TGTGCCACTTATAGCGGAAGCTCCTACAATGAGCAGTTCTTC	CATYSGSSYNEQFF
TRBV12-3/TRBV12-4	TRBJ2-2	.	few	TGTGCCAGCAGCCTGCGCAGGGCCGACTACGGGGAGCTGTTTTTT	CASSLRRADYGELFF
TRBV5-1	TRBJ2-5	TRBD2	few	TGCGCCAGCAGTATAGCGGGAAGGCAAGAGACCCAGTACTTC	CASSIAGRQETQYF
TRBV11-2	TRBJ2-5	.	many	TGTGCCAGCAGCATGGATGGTGGCCAGTACTTC	CASSMDGGQYF
TRBV3-1	TRBJ2-7	.	.	TGTGCCAGCAGCCCACGACTGGCCTACGAGCAGTACTTC	CASSPRLAYEQYF
TRBV24-1	TRBJ2-2	.	.	TGTGCCACCAGGGCCGATTACGGCGGGGAGCTGTTTTTT	CATRADYGGELFF
TRBV7-2	TRBJ2-2	.	few	TGTGCCAGCAGCTTTAACAGGGGGGGCACCGGGGAGCTGTTTTTT	CASSFNRGGTGELFF